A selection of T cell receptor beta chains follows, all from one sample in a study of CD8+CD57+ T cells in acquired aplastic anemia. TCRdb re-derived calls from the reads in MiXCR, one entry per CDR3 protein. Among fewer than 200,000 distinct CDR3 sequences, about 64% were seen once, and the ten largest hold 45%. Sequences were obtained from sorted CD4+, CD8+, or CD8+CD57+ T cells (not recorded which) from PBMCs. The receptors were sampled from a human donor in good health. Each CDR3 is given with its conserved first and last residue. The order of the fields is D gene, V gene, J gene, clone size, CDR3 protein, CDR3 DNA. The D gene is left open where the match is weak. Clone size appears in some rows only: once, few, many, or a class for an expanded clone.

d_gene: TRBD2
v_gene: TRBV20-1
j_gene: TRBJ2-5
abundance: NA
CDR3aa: CSARAYTSDQETQYF
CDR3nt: TGCAGTGCTAGAGCTTATACTAGCGACCAAGAGACCCAGTACTTC

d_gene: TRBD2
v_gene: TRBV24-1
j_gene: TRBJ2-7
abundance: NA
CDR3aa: CATSGGGSYEQYF
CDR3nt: TGTGCCACCAGTGGGGGGGGCTCCTACGAGCAGTACTTC

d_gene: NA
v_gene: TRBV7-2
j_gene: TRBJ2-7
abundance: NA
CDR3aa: CASSSQVSLHEQYF
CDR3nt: TGTGCCAGCAGCTCCCAGGTATCCCTCCACGAGCAGTACTTC

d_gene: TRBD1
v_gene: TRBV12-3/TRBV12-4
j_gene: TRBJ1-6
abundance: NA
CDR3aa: CASSSILRQGSSPLHF
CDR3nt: TGTGCCAGCAGCTCCATCCTTCGACAGGGGAGTTCACCCCTCCACTTT

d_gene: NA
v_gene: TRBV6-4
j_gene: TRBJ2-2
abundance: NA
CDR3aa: CASSTGTTGELFF
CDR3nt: TGTGCCAGCAGTACCGGGACCACCGGGGAGCTGTTTTTT

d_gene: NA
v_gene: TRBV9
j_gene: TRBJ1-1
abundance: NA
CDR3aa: CASSVDGANTEAFF
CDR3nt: TGTGCCAGCAGCGTAGACGGGGCGAACACTGAAGCTTTCTTT

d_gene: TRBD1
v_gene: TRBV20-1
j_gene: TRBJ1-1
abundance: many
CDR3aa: CSAAGTGFLGEAFF
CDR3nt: TGCAGTGCGGCCGGGACAGGGTTTTTGGGTGAAGCTTTCTTT

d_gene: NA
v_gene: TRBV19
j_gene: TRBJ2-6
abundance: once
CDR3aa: CASSRGRGGTGANVLTF
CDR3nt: TGTGCCAGTAGTAGGGGCAGAGGAGGAACTGGGGCCAACGTCCTGACTTTC

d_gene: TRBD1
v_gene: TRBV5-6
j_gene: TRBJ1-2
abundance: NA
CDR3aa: CASRIGTGGTYGYTF
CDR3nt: TGTGCCAGCAGGATAGGGACAGGGGGTACCTATGGCTACACCTTC

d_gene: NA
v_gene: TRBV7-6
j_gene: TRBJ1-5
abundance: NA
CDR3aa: CASSPRVWDQPQHF
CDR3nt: TGTGCCAGCAGCCCGCGGGTTTGGGATCAGCCCCAGCATTTT

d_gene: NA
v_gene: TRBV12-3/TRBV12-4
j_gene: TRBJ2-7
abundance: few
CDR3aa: CASSLQDLDYEQYF
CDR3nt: TGTGCCAGCAGTTTACAGGACCTAGACTACGAGCAGTACTTC

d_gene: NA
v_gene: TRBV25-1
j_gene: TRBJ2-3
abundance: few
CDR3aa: CASSDPGRSTDTQYF
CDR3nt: TGTGCCAGCAGCGACCCCGGTCGAAGCACAGATACGCAGTATTTT

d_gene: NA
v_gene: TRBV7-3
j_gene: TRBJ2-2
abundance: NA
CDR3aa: CASSLTGGVDGELFF
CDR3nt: TGTGCCAGCAGCCTAACCGGCGGTGTGGACGGGGAGCTGTTTTTT

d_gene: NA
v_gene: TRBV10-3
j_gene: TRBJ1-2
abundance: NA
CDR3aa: CAIRTGTYGYTF
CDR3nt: TGTGCCATCAGGACAGGAACCTATGGCTACACCTTC

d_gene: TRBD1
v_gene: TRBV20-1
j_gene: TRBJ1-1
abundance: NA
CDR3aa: CSASHGQGVTEAFF
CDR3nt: TGCAGTGCTAGTCATGGACAGGGAGTGACTGAAGCTTTCTTT

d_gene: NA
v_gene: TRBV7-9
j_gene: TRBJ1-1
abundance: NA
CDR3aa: CASSIGNKNTEAFF
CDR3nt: TGTGCCAGCAGCATCGGCAATAAGAACACTGAAGCTTTCTTT

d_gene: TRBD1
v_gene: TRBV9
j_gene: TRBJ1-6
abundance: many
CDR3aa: CASSPTGGDSPLHF
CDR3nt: TGTGCCAGCAGCCCAACAGGGGGTGATTCACCCCTCCACTTT

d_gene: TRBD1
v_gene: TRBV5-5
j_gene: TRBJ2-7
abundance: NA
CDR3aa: CASSEGTGVAEQYF
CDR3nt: TGCGCCAGCAGCGAAGGGACAGGGGTGGCCGAGCAGTACTTC

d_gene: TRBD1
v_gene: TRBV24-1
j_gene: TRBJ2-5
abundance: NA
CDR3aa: CATSDLQQGQETQYF
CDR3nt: TGTGCCACCAGTGATTTGCAACAGGGGCAAGAGACCCAGTACTTC

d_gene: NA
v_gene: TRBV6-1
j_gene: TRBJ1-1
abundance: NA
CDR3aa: CASRTPAGMNTEAFF
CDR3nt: TGTGCCAGCAGGACCCCGGCAGGAATGAACACTGAAGCTTTCTTT

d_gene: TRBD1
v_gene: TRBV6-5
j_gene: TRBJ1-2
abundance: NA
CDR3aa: CASSGQGGWDYGYTF
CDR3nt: TGTGCCAGCAGCGGACAGGGGGGGTGGGACTATGGCTACACCTTC

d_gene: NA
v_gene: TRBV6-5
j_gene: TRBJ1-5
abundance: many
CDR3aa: CASSYGVNQPQHF
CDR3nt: TGTGCCAGCAGTTACGGGGTTAATCAGCCCCAGCATTTT

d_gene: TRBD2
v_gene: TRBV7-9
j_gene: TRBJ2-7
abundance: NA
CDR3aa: CASSALSGRAWRYEQYF
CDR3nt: TGTGCCAGCAGCGCGCTAAGCGGGAGGGCTTGGAGGTACGAGCAGTACTTC

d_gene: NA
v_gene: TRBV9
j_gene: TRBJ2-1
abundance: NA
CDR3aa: CASSARRLDEQFF
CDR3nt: TGTGCCAGCAGCGCCAGACGGCTTGATGAGCAGTTCTTC

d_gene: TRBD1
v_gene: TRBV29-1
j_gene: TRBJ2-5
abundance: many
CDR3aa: CSVEADRGRTETQYF
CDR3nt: TGCAGCGTTGAGGCCGACAGGGGGCGCACAGAGACCCAGTACTTC

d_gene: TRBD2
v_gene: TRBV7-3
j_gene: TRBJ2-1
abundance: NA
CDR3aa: CASSVRSGGGPYNEQFF
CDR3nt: TGTGCCAGCAGCGTCCGATCGGGAGGGGGGCCCTACAATGAGCAGTTCTTC

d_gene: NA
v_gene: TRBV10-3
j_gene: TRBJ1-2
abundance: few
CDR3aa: CAISEGATTYGYTF
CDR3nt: TGTGCCATCAGTGAGGGAGCGACGACCTATGGCTACACCTTC

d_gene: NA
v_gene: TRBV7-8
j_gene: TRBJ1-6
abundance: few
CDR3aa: CASSLTWTGTSPLHF
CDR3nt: TGTGCCAGCAGCCTCACGTGGACGGGGACTTCACCCCTCCACTTT

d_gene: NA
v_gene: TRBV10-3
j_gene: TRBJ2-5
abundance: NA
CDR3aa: CAISDREETQYF
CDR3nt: TGTGCCATCAGTGATAGGGAAGAGACCCAGTACTTC

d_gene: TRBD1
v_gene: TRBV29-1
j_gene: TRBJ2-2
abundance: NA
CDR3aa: CSVDGQGNTGELFF
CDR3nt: TGCAGCGTCGATGGACAGGGGAACACCGGGGAGCTGTTTTTT

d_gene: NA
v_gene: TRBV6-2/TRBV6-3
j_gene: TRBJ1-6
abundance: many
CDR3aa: CASSLPSGYNSPLHF
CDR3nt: TGTGCCAGCAGTCTTCCAAGCGGATATAATTCACCCCTCCACTTT

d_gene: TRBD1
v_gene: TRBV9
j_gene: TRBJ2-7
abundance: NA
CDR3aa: CASSGGQVSYEQYF
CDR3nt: TGTGCCAGCAGCGGGGGACAGGTCTCCTACGAGCAGTACTTC

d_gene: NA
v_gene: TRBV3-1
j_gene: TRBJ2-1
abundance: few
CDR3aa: CASSQEADDEQFF
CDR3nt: TGTGCCAGCAGCCAAGAAGCAGACGATGAGCAGTTCTTC

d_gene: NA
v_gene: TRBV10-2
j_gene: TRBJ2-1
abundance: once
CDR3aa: CASSLALDEQFF
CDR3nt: TGCGCCAGCTCCCTAGCCCTCGATGAGCAGTTCTTC

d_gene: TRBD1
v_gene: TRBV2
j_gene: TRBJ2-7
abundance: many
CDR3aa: CASTRDSGLGEQYF
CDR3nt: TGTGCCAGCACAAGGGACAGTGGTTTGGGGGAGCAGTACTTC

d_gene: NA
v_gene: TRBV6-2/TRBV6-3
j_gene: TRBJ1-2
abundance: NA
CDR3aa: CASSYPAMYGYTF
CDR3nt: TGTGCCAGCAGTTACCCAGCGATGTATGGCTACACCTTC

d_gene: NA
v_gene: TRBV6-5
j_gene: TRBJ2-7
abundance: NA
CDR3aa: CASSYSIRRQSSYEQYF
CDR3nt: TGTGCCAGCAGTTACTCGATAAGGCGACAGTCTTCCTACGAGCAGTACTTC

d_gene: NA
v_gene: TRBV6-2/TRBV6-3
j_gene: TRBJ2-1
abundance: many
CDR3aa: CASSPGHDNEQFF
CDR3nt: TGTGCCAGCAGCCCGGGACACGACAATGAGCAGTTCTTC

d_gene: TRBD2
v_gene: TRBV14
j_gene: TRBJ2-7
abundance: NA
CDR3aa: CASTTWTRVSYEQYF
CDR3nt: TGTGCCAGCACGACGTGGACTAGAGTATCCTACGAGCAGTACTTC

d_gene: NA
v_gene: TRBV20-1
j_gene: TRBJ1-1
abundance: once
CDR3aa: CSARAGFTEAFF
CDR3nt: TGCAGTGCTAGAGCAGGGTTCACTGAAGCTTTCTTT

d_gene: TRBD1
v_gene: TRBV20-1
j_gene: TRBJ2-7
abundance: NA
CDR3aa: CSARTRGQGEQYF
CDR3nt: TGCAGTGCCCGGACGAGGGGGCAAGGGGAGCAGTACTTC

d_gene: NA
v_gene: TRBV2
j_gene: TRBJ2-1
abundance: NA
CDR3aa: CASSEASAALNEQFF
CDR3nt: TGTGCCAGCAGTGAGGCAAGCGCGGCCTTAAATGAGCAGTTCTTC

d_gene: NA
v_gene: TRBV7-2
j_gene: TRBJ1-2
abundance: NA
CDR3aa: CASSTGQSNYGYTF
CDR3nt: TGTGCCAGCAGCACTGGACAGTCAAACTATGGCTACACCTTC

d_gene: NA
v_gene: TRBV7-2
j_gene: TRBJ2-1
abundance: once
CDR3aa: CASSHDGSSYNGQFF
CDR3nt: TGTGCCAGCAGTCACGACGGGAGCTCCTACAATGGGCAGTTCTTC

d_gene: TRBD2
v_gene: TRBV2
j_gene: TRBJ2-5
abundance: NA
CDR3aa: CASRAGTSVGEAQYF
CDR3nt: TGTGCCAGCAGAGCCGGGACTAGCGTAGGAGAGGCCCAGTACTTC

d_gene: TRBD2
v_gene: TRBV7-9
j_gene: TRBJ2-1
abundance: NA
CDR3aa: CASPNSGENYNEQFF
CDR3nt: TGTGCCAGCCCTAATAGCGGGGAGAACTACAATGAGCAGTTCTTC

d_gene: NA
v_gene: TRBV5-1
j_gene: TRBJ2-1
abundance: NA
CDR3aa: CASSFSNNEQFF
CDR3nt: TGCGCCAGCAGCTTCTCTAACAATGAGCAGTTCTTC

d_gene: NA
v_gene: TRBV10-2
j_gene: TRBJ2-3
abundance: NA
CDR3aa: CACTQSTGTQYF
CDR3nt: TGCGCCTGCACTCAGAGCACAGGTACGCAGTATTTT

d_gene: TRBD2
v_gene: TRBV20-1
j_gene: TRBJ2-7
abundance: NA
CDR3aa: CSARAISGSHEQYF
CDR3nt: TGCAGTGCTAGAGCTATTAGCGGGAGCCACGAGCAGTACTTC

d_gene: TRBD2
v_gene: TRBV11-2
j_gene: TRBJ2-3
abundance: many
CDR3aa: CASSSVFSGRGDTQYF
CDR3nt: TGTGCCAGCAGCTCCGTCTTTAGCGGGAGGGGAGATACGCAGTATTTT

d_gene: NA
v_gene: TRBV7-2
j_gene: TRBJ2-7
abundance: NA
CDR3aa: CASSSSTASYEQYF
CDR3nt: TGTGCCAGCAGCTCGTCGACAGCTTCCTACGAGCAGTACTTC

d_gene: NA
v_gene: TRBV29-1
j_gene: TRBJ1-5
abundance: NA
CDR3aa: CSVAGRNQPQHF
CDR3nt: TGCAGCGTTGCTGGGCGCAATCAGCCCCAGCATTTT

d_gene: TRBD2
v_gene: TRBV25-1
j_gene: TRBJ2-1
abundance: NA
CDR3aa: CASSLLAGNEQFF
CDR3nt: TGTGCCAGCAGTCTCTTAGCGGGGAATGAGCAGTTCTTC

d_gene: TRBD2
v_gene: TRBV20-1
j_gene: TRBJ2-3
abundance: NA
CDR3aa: CSASGPSGGGAGDTQYF
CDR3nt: TGCAGTGCTAGTGGACCTAGCGGGGGTGGGGCTGGAGATACGCAGTATTTT

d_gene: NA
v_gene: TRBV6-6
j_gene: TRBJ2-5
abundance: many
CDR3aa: CASRVGSGISF
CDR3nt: NA